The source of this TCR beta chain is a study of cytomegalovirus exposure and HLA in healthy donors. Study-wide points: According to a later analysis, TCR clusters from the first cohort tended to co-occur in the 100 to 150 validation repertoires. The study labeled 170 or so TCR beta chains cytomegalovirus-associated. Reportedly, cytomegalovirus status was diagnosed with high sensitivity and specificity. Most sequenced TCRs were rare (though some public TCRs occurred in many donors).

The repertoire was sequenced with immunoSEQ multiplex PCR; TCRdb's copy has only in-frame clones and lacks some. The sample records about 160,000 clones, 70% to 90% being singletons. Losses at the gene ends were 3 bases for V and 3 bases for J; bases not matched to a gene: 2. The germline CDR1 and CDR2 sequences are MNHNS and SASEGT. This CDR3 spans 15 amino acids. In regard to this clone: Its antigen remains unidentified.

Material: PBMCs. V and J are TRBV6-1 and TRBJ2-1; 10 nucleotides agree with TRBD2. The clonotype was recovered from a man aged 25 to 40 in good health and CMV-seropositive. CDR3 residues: CASSELAGDYNEQFF. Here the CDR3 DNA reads TGTGCCAGCAGTGAGCTAGCGGGGGACTACAATGAGCAGTTCTTC.